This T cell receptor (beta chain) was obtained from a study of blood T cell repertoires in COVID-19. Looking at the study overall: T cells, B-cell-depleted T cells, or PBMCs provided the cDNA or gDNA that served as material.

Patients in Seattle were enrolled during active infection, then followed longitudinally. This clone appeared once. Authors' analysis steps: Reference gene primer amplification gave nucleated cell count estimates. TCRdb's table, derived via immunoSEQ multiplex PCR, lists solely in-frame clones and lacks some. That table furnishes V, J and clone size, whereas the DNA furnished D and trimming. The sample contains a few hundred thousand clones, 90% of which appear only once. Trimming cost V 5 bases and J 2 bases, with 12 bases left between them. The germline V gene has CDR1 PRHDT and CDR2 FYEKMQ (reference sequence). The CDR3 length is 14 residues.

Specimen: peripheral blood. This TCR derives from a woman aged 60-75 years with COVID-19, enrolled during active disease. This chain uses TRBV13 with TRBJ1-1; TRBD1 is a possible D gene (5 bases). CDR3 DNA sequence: TGTGCCAGCAGCGTGGAGACAGATAACACTGAAGCTTTCTTT. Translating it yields CASSVETDNTEAFF.